The 10 T cell receptor beta chains below come from one sample, sequenced in a study of shared clonotypes between healthy human individuals. Method: immunoSEQ multiplex PCR; TCRdb's copy keeps in-frame clones and lacks some. The sample lists under 550,000 clones, 90% to 96% occurring once. The sample was naive CD4+ T cells sorted from blood. As to subset: CD45RA+ positively selected. These receptors all come from a woman aged 30 to 39 in good health.

The genes are TRBV10-3 and TRBJ2-7; D might be TRBD1 (6 bases). Germline CDR1 and CDR2: ENHRY and SYGVKD. Trimming stripped 3 bases from V and 4 bases from J, with 19 bases between. CDR3 length: 16 residues. The CDR3: CAISESLLDSEYEQYF. Here the CDR3 DNA reads TGTGCCATCAGTGAAAGTTTGTTGGACAGCGAGTACGAGCAGTACTTC.

This chain joins TRBV30 and TRBJ2-5; unclear D gene. V was trimmed by 0 bases and J by 1 base, leaving 12 bases between them. CDR1 is GTSNPN, CDR2 SVGIG, per germline (reference sequence). This CDR3 region has 15 residues. CDR3 protein: CAWSVLGGSQETQYF. In nucleotides, the CDR3 is TGTGCCTGGAGTGTACTGGGCGGCTCCCAAGAGACCCAGTACTTC.

The chain employs TRBV4-1 and TRBJ2-1, with 8 bases fitting TRBD2. The CDR3 runs to 15 residues. V shed 1 base and J 5 bases; nucleotides not matched to a gene: 4. Germline CDR1 reads MGHRA; CDR2 reads YSYEKL. The CDR3 protein is CASSQVGTRHNEQFF. The CDR3 coding sequence is TGCGCCAGCAGCCAAGTTGGGACTAGACACAATGAGCAGTTCTTC.

V gene TRBV6-1 combines with J gene TRBJ2-3; D is unclear. This CDR3 is built from 12 residues. Germline V gene lookup returns CDR1 MNHNS and CDR2 SASEGT. V lost 6 bases and J lost 3, with 7 bases in between. CDR3 sequence: CASRLTTDTQYF. CDR3 nucleotides: TGTGCCAGCAGATTGACAACAGATACGCAGTATTTT.

V is TRBV6-1 and J is TRBJ2-1, with TRBD2 matching over 14 bases. The CDR3 covers 16 residues. The J segment lost 6 bases and the V segment lost 3 bases, leaving 4 bases of the junction unmatched. CDR1 and CDR2 from the germline V gene are MNHNS and SASEGT. CDR3 protein: CASSDLGTSGGNEQFF. CDR3 nucleotide sequence: TGTGCCAGCAGTGACTTAGGGACTAGCGGGGGCAATGAGCAGTTCTTC.

This chain connects TRBV28 to TRBJ1-2; TRBD1 is a possible D gene (6 bases). CDR1 is MDHEN and CDR2 is SYDVKM in the germline V gene. The CDR3 extends over 13 amino acids. V was clipped by 6 bases and J by 6 bases, with 14 bases between them. CDR3 loop: CASRMQGSHGYTF. In nucleotides, the CDR3 is TGTGCCAGCAGGATGCAGGGGAGTCATGGCTACACCTTC.

This chain links TRBV7-9 with TRBJ2-5; 7 bases map to TRBD1. The J segment lost 2 bases and the V segment lost 2 bases, leaving 2 bases of the junction unmatched. CDR3 length: 14 amino acids. CDR1 is SEHNR and CDR2 is FQNEAQ in the germline V gene (reference sequence). CDR3 residues: CASSLSGGQETQYF. The CDR3 DNA follows: TGTGCCAGCAGCTTATCAGGGGGTCAAGAGACCCAGTACTTC.

The chain combines TRBV5-1 with TRBJ2-3; TRBD2 matches 9 bases. The germline CDR1 and CDR2 sequences are SGHRS and YFSETQ. The CDR3 contains 14 residues. With V trimmed by 2 bases and J by 4 bases, 2 bases remained unmatched. CDR3 DNA: TGCGCCAGCAGCTTCGGGACTAGCCCAGATACGCAGTATTTT. Translated: CASSFGTSPDTQYF.

CDR3 sequence (DNA): TGTGCCAGCTCACCCGGACAGGGGCGTTGGGACACTGAAGCTTTCTTT. It encodes CASSPGQGRWDTEAFF. This sequence joins TRBV18 and TRBJ1-1, with 9 bases matching TRBD1. Unmatched junction bases numbered 8, after V lost 3 bases and J lost 3 bases. There are 16 residues in the CDR3. Germline V gene lookup returns CDR1 KGHSH and CDR2 LQKENI.

The V call is TRBV25-1, the J call TRBJ2-7; D gene uncertain. There are 14 residues in the CDR3. The germline V gene has CDR1 MGHDK and CDR2 SYGVNS. The germline V and J ends were trimmed by 3 bases and 3 bases, with 12 bases remaining between them. CDR3 loop: CASSDSPLGYEQYF. In DNA form, the CDR3 reads TGTGCCAGCAGTGATTCTCCCCTGGGCTACGAGCAGTACTTC.